This T cell receptor (beta chain) was recorded in a study of shared clonotypes between healthy human individuals. Overall study results and limits: Relative to their counterparts shared across all four donors, non-shared clonotypes exhibited diminished generation probabilities.

The repertoire was sequenced with immunoSEQ multiplex PCR; TCRdb's copy has only in-frame clones and lacks some. The sample holds over 2 million clones, around 96% seen once. A note on this clone: Its matching antigen is unknown.

Germline loops: CDR1 SGHRS, CDR2 YFSETQ. Unmatched junction bases numbered 2, after V lost 3 bases and J lost 6 bases. CDR3 length: 12 residues. Terminally differentiated effector memory CD45RA+ cells were left out of the naive CD8 fraction, which was CD45RO-negative and positively selected for CCR7. The gene calls are TRBV5-1 and TRBJ2-7; TRBD1 matches at 8 bases. This receptor was obtained from a man between 18 and 35 years old in good health. Material: naive CD8+ T cells sorted from blood. In nucleotides, the CDR3 is TGCGCCAGCAGCTCGGACAGGGCCGAGCAGTACTTC. This gives the protein CASSSDRAEQYF.